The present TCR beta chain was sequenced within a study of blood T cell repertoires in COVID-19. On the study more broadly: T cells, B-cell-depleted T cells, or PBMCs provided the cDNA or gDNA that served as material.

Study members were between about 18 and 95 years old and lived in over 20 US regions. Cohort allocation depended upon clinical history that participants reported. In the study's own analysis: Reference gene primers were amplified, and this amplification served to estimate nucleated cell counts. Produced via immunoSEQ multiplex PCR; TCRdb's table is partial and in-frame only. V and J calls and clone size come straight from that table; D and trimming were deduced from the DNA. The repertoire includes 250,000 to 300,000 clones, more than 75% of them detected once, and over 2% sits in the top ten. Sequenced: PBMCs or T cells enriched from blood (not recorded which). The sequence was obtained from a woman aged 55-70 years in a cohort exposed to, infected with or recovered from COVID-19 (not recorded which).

This CDR3 reads CASSWGTSDPTDTQYF. In DNA form, the CDR3 reads TGTGCCAGCAGCTGGGGGACTAGCGACCCCACAGATACGCAGTATTTT. V and J are TRBV5-4 and TRBJ2-3; 10 positions agree with TRBD2. Germline-derived CDR1 and CDR2 are SGHNT and YYREEE (reference sequence). V dropped 3 bases and J dropped 2; count of bases not matched to a gene: 6. CDR3 length equals 16 residues.